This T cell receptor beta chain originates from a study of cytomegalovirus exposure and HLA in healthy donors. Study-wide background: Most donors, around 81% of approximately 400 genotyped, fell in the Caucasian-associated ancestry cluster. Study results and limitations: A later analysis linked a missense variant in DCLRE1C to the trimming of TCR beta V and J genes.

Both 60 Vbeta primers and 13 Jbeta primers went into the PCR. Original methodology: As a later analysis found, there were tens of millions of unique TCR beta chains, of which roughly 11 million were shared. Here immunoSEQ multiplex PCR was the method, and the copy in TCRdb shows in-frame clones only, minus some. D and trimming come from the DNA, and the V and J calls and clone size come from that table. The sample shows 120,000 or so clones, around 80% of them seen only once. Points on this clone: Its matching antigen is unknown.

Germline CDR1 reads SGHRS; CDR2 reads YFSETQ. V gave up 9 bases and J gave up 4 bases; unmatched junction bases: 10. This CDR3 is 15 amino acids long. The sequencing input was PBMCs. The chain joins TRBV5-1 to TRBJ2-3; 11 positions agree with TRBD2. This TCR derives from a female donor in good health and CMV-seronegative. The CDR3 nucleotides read TGCGCCACCACGACTAGCGGGATAGTCGCAGATACGCAGTATTTT. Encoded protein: CATTTSGIVADTQYF.